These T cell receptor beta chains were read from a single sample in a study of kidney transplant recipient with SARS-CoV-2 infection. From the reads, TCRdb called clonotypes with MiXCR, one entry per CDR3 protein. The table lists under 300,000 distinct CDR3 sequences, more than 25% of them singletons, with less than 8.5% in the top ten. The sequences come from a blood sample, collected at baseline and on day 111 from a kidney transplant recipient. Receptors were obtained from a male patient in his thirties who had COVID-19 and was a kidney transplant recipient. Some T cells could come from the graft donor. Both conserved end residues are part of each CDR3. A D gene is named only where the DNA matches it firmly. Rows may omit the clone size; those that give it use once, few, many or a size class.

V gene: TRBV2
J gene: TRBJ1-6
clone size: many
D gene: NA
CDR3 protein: CASSTEPYNSPLHF
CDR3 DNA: TGTGCCAGCAGCACAGAGCCGTATAATTCACCCCTCCACTTT

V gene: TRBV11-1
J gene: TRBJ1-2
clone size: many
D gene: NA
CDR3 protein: CASSAATKAGKTYGYTF
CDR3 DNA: TGTGCCAGCAGCGCGGCGACTAAGGCTGGAAAGACCTATGGCTACACCTTC

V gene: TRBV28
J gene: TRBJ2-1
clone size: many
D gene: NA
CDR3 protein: CASSLTLGPYNEQFF
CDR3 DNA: TGTGCCAGCAGTTTAACCCTAGGACCTTACAATGAGCAGTTCTTC

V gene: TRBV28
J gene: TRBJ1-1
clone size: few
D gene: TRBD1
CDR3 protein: CASRLTGMNTEAFF
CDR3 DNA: TGTGCCAGCAGACTGACAGGGATGAACACTGAAGCTTTCTTT

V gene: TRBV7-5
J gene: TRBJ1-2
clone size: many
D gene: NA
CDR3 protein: CISVPEISCEVGKTYGYTF
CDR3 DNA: NA

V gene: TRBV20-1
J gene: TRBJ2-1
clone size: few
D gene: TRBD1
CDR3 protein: CSASGAGGEQFF
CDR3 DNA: TGCAGTGCTAGTGGGGCAGGGGGTGAGCAGTTCTTC

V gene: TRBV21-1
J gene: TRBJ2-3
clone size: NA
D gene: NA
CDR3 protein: CASNRDVSSTDTQYF
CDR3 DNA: TGTGCCAGCAACCGGGACGTTTCTAGCACAGATACGCAGTATTTT

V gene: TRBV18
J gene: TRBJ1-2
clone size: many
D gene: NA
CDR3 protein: CASSPNAGGDGYTF
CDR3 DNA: TGTGCCAGCTCACCAAACGCGGGCGGGGATGGCTACACCTTC

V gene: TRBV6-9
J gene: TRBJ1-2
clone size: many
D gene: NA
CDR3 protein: CASSPMWPYGKTYGYTF
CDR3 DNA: TGTGCCAGCAGTCCAATGTGGCCTTACGGAAAGACCTATGGCTACACCTTC

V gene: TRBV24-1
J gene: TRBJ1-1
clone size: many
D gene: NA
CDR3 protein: CATSDPPGRNTEAFF
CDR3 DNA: TGTGCCACCAGTGACCCCCCGGGGAGAAACACTGAAGCTTTCTTT

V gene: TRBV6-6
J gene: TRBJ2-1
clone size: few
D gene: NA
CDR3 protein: CASSAFGVEFF
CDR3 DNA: TGTGCCAGCAGTGCCTTTGGGGTCGAGTTCTTC

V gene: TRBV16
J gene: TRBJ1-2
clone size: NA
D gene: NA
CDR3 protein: CASSLDGVVRKTYGYTF
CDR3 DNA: TGTGCCAGCAGCCTTGACGGGGTCGTTAGAAAGACCTATGGCTACACCTTC

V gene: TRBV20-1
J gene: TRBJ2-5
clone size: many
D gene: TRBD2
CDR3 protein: CSARDPSRERETQYF
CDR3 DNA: TGCAGTGCTAGAGATCCCTCGCGGGAGAGGGAGACCCAGTACTTC

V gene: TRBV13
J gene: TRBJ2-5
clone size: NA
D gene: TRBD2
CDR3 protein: CASRRTSGGSKETQYF
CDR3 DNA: TGTGCCAGCAGACGCACTAGCGGGGGGTCAAAAGAGACCCAGTACTTC

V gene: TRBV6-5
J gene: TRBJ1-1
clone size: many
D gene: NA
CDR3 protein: CASSRSNTEAFF
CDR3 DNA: TGTGCCAGCTCGAGGAGTAACACTGAAGCTTTCTTT

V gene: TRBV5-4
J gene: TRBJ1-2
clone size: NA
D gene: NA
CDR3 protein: CASIHCVPGKTYGYTF
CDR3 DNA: TGTGCCAGCATCCATTGCGTACCAGGAAAGACCTATGGCTACACCTTC

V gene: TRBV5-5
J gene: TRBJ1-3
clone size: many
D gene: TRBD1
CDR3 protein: CASSYGQGISGNTIYF
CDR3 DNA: TGTGCCAGCAGTTATGGACAGGGCATCTCTGGAAACACCATATATTTT

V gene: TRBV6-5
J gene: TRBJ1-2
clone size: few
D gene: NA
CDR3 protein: CASSLWDSMRKTYGYTF
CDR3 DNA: TGTGCCAGCAGTTTGTGGGACTCTATGCGAAAGACCTATGGCTACACCTTC

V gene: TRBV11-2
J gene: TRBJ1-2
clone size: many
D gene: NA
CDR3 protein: CASSPLVGSRGYGYTF
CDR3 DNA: TGTGCCAGCAGCCCCCTTGTTGGGTCTAGAGGCTATGGCTACACCTTC

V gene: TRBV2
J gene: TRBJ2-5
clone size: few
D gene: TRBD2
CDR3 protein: CASKMSGLAGQETQYF
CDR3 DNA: TGTGCCAGCAAAATGAGTGGACTAGCGGGGCAAGAGACCCAGTACTTC

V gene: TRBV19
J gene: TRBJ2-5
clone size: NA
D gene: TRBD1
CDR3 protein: CASSRDRVNEQCF
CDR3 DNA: TGTGCCAGTAGCCGGGACAGGGTAAACGAGCAGTGCTTC

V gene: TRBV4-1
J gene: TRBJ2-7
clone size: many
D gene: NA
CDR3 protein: CASSQRTGFSYEQYF
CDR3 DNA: TGCGCCAGCAGCCAAAGGACCGGATTCTCCTACGAGCAGTACTTC

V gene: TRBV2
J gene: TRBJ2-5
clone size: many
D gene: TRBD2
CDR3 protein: CASSEATKLAGVAILETQYF
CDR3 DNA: TGTGCCAGCAGTGAAGCTACGAAACTAGCGGGAGTGGCCATCCTGGAGACCCAGTACTTC

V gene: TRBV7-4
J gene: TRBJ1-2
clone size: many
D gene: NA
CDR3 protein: CASSLSLSARKTYGYTF
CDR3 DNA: TGTGCCAGCAGCTTATCTCTTTCAGCTCGAAAGACCTATGGCTACACCTTC

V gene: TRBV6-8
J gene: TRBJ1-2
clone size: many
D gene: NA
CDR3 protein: CASSLMRRSRKTYGYTF
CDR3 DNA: TGTGCCAGCAGTTTGATGAGACGCTCTAGAAAGACCTATGGCTACACCTTC

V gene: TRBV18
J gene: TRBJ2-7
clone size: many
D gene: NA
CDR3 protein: CASSPPVDAYEQYF
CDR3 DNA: TGTGCCAGCTCACCACCGGTGGACGCCTACGAGCAGTACTTC

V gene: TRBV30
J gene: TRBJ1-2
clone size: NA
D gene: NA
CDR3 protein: CAWYVQRYRKTYGYTF
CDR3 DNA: TGTGCCTGGTATGTGCAGCGTTATAGAAAGACCTATGGCTACACCTTC

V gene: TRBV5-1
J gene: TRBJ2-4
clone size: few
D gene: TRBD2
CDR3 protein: CASSSRGGIAKNIQYF
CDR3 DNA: TGCGCCAGCAGCTCCCGGGGGGGAATAGCCAAAAACATTCAGTACTTC

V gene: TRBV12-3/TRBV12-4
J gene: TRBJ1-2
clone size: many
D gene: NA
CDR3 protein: CASSNLGQANYGYTF
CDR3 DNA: TGTGCCAGCAGTAACCTGGGACAAGCTAACTATGGCTACACCTTC

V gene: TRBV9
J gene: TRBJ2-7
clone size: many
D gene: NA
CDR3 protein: CASSGQTYEQYF
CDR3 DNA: TGTGCCAGCAGCGGACAGACCTACGAGCAGTACTTC

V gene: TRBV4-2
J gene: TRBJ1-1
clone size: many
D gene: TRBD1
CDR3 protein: CASTGTGQTEAFF
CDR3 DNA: TGTGCCAGCACCGGGACAGGGCAAACTGAAGCTTTCTTT

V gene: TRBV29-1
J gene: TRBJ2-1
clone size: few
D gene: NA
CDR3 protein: CSVERSHISYNEQFF
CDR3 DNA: TGCAGCGTTGAACGTAGCCACATATCCTACAATGAGCAGTTCTTC

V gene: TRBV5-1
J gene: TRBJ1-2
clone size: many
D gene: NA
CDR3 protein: CASVPISVRKTYGYTF
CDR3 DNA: TGCGCCAGCGTACCGATATCGGTTCGAAAGACCTATGGCTACACCTTC

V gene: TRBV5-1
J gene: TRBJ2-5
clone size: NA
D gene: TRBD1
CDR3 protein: CASTELGTGGETQYF
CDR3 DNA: TGCGCCAGCACCGAACTAGGGACAGGAGGGGAGACCCAGTACTTC

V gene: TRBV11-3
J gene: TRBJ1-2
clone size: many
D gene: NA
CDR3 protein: CASSDMNDLGKTYGYTF
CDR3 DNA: TGTGCCAGCAGCGACATGAACGATCTCGGAAAGACCTATGGCTACACCTTC

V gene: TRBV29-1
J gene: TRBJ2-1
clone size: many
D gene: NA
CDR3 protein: CSVQRGTYNEQFF
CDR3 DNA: TGCAGCGTCCAACGGGGGACCTACAATGAGCAGTTCTTC

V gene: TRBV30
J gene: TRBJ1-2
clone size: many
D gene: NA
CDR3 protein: CAWRELRYRKTYGYTF
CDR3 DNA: TGTGCCTGGCGAGAGTTGCGTTATAGAAAGACCTATGGCTACACCTTC

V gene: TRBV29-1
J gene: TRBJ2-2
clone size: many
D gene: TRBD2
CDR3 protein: CSVQLAGDNTGELFF
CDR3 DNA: TGCAGCGTTCAGCTAGCGGGAGATAACACCGGGGAGCTGTTTTTT

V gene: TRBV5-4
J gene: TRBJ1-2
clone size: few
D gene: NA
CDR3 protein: CASVYPVPGKTYGYTF
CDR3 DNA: TGTGCCAGCGTGTATCCCGTACCAGGAAAGACCTATGGCTACACCTTC

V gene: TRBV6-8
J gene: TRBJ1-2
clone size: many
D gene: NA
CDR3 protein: CASSRWARSRKTYGYTF
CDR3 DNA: TGTGCCAGCAGTAGATGGGCACGCTCTAGAAAGACCTATGGCTACACCTTC

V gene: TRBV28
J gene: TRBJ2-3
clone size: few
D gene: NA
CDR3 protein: CAIGEVGTDTQYF
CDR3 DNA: TGTGCCATCGGGGAGGTTGGCACAGATACGCAGTATTTT

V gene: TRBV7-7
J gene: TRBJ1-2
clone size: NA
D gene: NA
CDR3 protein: CASSQGIKCRKTYGYTF
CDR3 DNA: TGTGCCAGCAGCCAGGGAATTAAGTGCCGAAAGACCTATGGCTACACCTTC

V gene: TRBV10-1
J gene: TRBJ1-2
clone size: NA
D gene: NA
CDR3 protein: CASSYEKRSRKTYGYTF
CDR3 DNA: TGCGCCAGCAGTTATGAGAAAAGATCGCGAAAGACCTATGGCTACACCTTC

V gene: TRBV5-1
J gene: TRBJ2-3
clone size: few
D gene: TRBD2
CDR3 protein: CASSLAVSGGFTDTQYF
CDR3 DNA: TGCGCCAGCAGCTTGGCCGTGTCGGGGGGGTTCACAGATACGCAGTATTTT

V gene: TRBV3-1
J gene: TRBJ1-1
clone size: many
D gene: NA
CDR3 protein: CASSYLHPISIRTEAFF
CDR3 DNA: TGTGCCAGCAGCTATCTCCATCCCATTTCAATTCGCACTGAAGCTTTCTTT